The next 16 T cell receptor beta chains were all read from a single sample in a study of blood T cell repertoires in COVID-19. Some clones are missing from TCRdb's copy, which holds only in-frame ones; the method was immunoSEQ multiplex PCR. The profile shows 88,000 or so clones, roughly 87% of them singletons. The sample comprised peripheral blood. Source of these receptors: a man in his fifties or sixties with acute or convalescent COVID-19.

Here the CDR3 reads CASSLGGVNTEAFF. CDR3 nucleotide sequence: TGTGCCAGCAGCTTGGGAGGGGTGAACACTGAAGCTTTCTTT. The V gene is TRBV25-1, the J gene TRBJ1-1, with a possible D match to TRBD1 (5 bases). The V and J ends lost 6 bases and 0 bases respectively, with 11 bases between them. The CDR3 is made up of 14 amino acids. Germline values: CDR1 MGHDK, CDR2 SYGVNS.

This chain links TRBV5-6 with TRBJ2-7; 8 nucleotides match TRBD1. CDR3 length: 12 residues. Germline V gives CDR1 SGHDT, CDR2 YYEEEE. V was pared by 4 bases and J by 6 bases, with 3 bases of the junction left unmatched. The CDR3, as DNA: TGTGCCAGCAGCGTTGACAGGGGCGAGCAGTACGTC. It translates to CASSVDRGEQYV.

The V call is TRBV6-1, the J call TRBJ1-2; D is possibly TRBD1 (5 bases). V lost 0 bases to trimming and J lost 8 bases, with 13 bases between them. The CDR3 contains 14 residues. Germline V CDR1 and CDR2: MNHNS, SASEGT. The CDR3 protein is CASSEAPQGSGYTF. The CDR3, as DNA: TGTGCCAGCAGTGAAGCCCCCCAGGGTAGCGGCTACACCTTC.

The gene calls are TRBV5-1 and TRBJ2-5; D is uncertain. Deletions cut 0 bases from V and 1 base from J, with 7 bases between. This CDR3 contains 14 residues. CDR1 and CDR2 (germline): SGHRS, YFSETQ. CDR3 sequence: CASSLAFGQETQYF. CDR3 sequence (DNA): TGCGCCAGCAGCTTGGCGTTCGGCCAAGAGACCCAGTACTTC.

The rearrangement links TRBV29-1 to TRBJ2-3, with 9 nucleotides matching TRBD2. V was pared by 7 bases and J by 2 bases, with 4 bases of the junction left unmatched. Germline CDR1 is SQVTM and CDR2 is ANQGSEA. This CDR3 has 13 residues. The CDR3 spells CSGIAGVTDTQYF. The CDR3, as DNA: TGCAGCGGTATAGCGGGAGTCACAGATACGCAGTATTTT.

The chain uses TRBV2 and TRBJ2-1; TRBD2 matches 7 bases. CDR3 length equals 12 residues. The germline V gene has CDR1 SNHLY and CDR2 FYNNEI. Trimming cost V 7 bases and J 5 bases; bases outside gene matches: 2. The CDR3 coding sequence is TGTGCCAGCATGCTAGCGGACAATGAGCAGTTCTTC. Translated, it gives CASMLADNEQFF.

The chain is built from TRBV5-8 and TRBJ2-1; a weak D match, TRBD2 (6 bases). The germline V and J ends were trimmed by 3 bases and 3 bases, with 22 bases remaining between them. The V gene's germline CDR1 is SGHTS and CDR2 YDEGEE. CDR3 length: 18 amino acids. CDR3 residues: CASSSGLPSEKYYNEQFF. The CDR3 nucleotides read TGTGCCAGCAGCTCAGGACTGCCTAGCGAAAAGTACTACAATGAGCAGTTCTTC.

This clone was found a few times. This chain links TRBV5-6 with TRBJ1-1; no firm D call. This CDR3 is built from 12 residues. Germline V gene sequence: CDR1 SGHDT, CDR2 YYEEEE. V dropped 4 bases and J dropped 8 bases, with 12 bases sitting between them. CDR3 sequence reads: CASSGGPIEAFF. CDR3 bases: TGTGCCAGCAGCGGCGGCCCCATCGAAGCTTTCTTT. The variable domain in full, with the rest retrieved from reference TRBV5-6 and TRBJ1-1, is DAGVTQSPTHLIKTRGQQVTLRCSPKSGHDTVSWYQQALGQGPQFIFQYYEEEERQRGNFPDRFSGHQFPNYSSELNVNALLLGDSALYLCASSGGPIEAFFGQGTRLTVV.

This clone has more than one count but fewer than ten. This chain connects TRBV19 to TRBJ1-5; D is possibly TRBD1 (6 bases). The ends were cut back, 6 bases at V and 5 bases at J, with 11 bases in the middle. The CDR3 length is 13 residues. The germline CDR1 and CDR2 sequences are LNHDA and SQIVND (reference sequence). The CDR3 sequence: CASSLQGYQPQHF. The CDR3 DNA reads as TGTGCCAGTAGCCTACAGGGATATCAGCCCCAGCATTTT.

J is TRBJ2-1 and V is TRBV7-6; 10 nucleotides align to TRBD2. V shed 5 bases and J 6 bases; nucleotides not matched to a gene: 7. Per the germline V gene, CDR1 is SGHVS and CDR2 is FNYEAQ. The length of the CDR3 is 15 residues. CDR3 DNA sequence: TGTGCCAGCAGCCCAATAGCGGGAGGCGGCAATGAGCAGTTCTTC. Protein sequence: CASSPIAGGGNEQFF.

The chain employs TRBV30 and TRBJ2-2; 8 bases align to TRBD1. Trimming removed 7 bases from V and 5 bases from J; junction bases left unmatched: 6. The CDR3 runs 13 residues. Per germline, CDR1 GTSNPN and CDR2 SVGIG (reference sequence). The CDR3 reads CASDRGGTGELFF. The CDR3 DNA is TGTGCCTCAGACAGGGGTGGAACCGGGGAGCTGTTTTTT.

The chain recombines TRBV5-1 with TRBJ1-4; TRBD1 agrees at 10 bases. The length of the CDR3 is 19 residues. The germline V gene has CDR1 SGHRS and CDR2 YFSETQ. With V trimmed by 3 bases and J by 0 bases, 11 bases remained unmatched. The CDR3 region is CASSWGTGDRFATNEKLFF. In DNA, the CDR3 is TGCGCCAGCAGCTGGGGGACAGGGGACCGATTTGCAACTAATGAAAAACTGTTTTTT.

The chain uses TRBV2 and TRBJ1-1, with TRBD1 matching 7 bases. Germline CDR1 is SNHLY and CDR2 is FYNNEI. Trimming at V came to 5 bases and at J to 1 base, leaving 13 bases not matched to a gene. This CDR3 spans 17 amino acids. The CDR3 sequence: CASSSRDSEFSNTEAFF. CDR3 in DNA: TGTGCCAGCAGTTCCCGGGACAGCGAGTTCTCGAACACTGAAGCTTTCTTT.

The genes are TRBV10-3 and TRBJ1-1; TRBD1 matches at 7 bases. Looked up from germline, CDR1 is ENHRY and CDR2 is SYGVKD. Germline trimming cut 7 bases from V and 1 base from J; bases unmatched to any gene: 9. The CDR3 covers 15 residues. The CDR3 DNA reads TGTGCCATCAAGGGGCAGGGGGGTAAGAACACTGAAGCTTTCTTT. It is translated as CAIKGQGGKNTEAFF.

The rearrangement joins TRBV3-1 (or the pseudogene TRBV3-2) to TRBJ2-5, with D possibly TRBD2 on 6 matching bases. The germline gives CDR1 LGHDT, CDR2 YNNKEL (reference sequence). V was shortened by 1 base and J by 4 bases, with 10 bases between the two germline ends. CDR3 length: 14 amino acids. This CDR3 reads CASSQVTSRETQYF. CDR3 DNA: TGTGCCAGCAGCCAAGTTACTAGCCGAGAGACCCAGTACTTC.

J is TRBJ1-2 and V is TRBV4-3, with D possibly TRBD1 on 5 matching bases. CDR1 and CDR2 (germline): LGHNA, YSLEER. V lost 0 bases and J lost 7, with 15 bases in between. This CDR3 comprises 15 residues. For the CDR3, the DNA is TGCGCCAGCAGCCAAGATTGGGGGGGGGTGGGTGGCTACACCTTC. Translating gives CASSQDWGGVGGYTF.